This section outlines one T cell receptor beta chain sequence together with its context. The entry originates in a study of blood T cell repertoires in COVID-19. Profiling relied on immunoSEQ multiplex PCR, and the TCRdb table lists in-frame clones only, not all of them. The sample yields over 85,000 clones, about 80% seen once. Germline loops: CDR1 SGHRS, CDR2 YFSETQ. This CDR3 has 16 amino acids. Unmatched junction bases numbered 5, after V lost 4 bases and J lost 1 base. J is TRBJ2-2 and V is TRBV5-1; 9 bases align to TRBD1. Sequences were obtained from peripheral blood. This sequence originates from a human donor in a cohort sampled during active COVID-19. The CDR3 is CASSREGQGNTGELFF. The CDR3 DNA reads TGCGCCAGCAGCAGGGAGGGACAGGGGAACACCGGGGAGCTGTTTTTT.